The 21 T cell receptor beta chains listed next were all sequenced from one sample in a study of T-cell memory formation after mild COVID-19. TCRdb re-analysed the 5' RACE reads in MiXCR, keeping a single row per CDR3 protein. The sample yields roughly 580,000 distinct CDR3 sequences, roughly 18% seen once. Material: PBMCs or a T cell subset sorted from them (not recorded which). These TCRs come from an adult woman who had mild COVID-19 (a few samples of this study predate the infection). Cell type and time point are not known.

The chain employs TRBV29-1 and TRBJ2-1, with 10 bases lining up with TRBD1. CDR1 is SQVTM and CDR2 is ANQGSEA in the germline V gene. J was trimmed by 6 bases and V by 6 bases; bases with no gene match: 14. The CDR3 has 16 amino acids. CDR3 loop: CSVPKYVDRGFNEQFF. In DNA, the CDR3 is TGCAGCGTCCCCAAATACGTGGACAGGGGGTTCAATGAGCAGTTCTTC.

This clonotype was seen more than once but under ten times. The chain is built from TRBV24-1 and TRBJ2-2; TRBD1 might be the D (6 bases). V gave up 3 bases and J gave up 0 bases, with 13 bases separating them. The CDR3 contains 17 residues. CDR1 and CDR2 (germline): KGHDR, SFDVKD. CDR3 in DNA: TGTGCCACCAGTGATCCGCAGACAGGTTCGAACACCGGGGAGCTGTTTTTT. Translation gives CATSDPQTGSNTGELFF.

This rearrangement joins TRBV7-2 to TRBJ2-5; D gene ambiguous. This CDR3 is 13 amino acids long. The ends were cut back, 4 bases at V and 7 bases at J, with 13 bases in the middle. Germline assignment: CDR1 SGHTA and CDR2 FQGNSA. The CDR3 is CASSWGIAGTQYF. CDR3 coding DNA: TGTGCCAGCAGCTGGGGAATAGCTGGGACCCAGTACTTC.

The chain links TRBV6-2 or TRBV6-3 to TRBJ2-4; 7 nucleotides line up with TRBD1. Germline lookup yields CDR1 MNHEY and CDR2 SVGEGT. The CDR3 covers 15 residues. The junction had 10 bases not matched to a gene; V was cut back by 5 bases and J by 6 bases. CDR3 bases: TGTGCCAGCAGTACTGCCCACAGGGGTGTAAACATTCAGTACTTC. Its protein product is CASSTAHRGVNIQYF.

CDR3 sequence: CSVGGVGSQETQYF. CDR3 coding DNA: TGCAGCGTTGGCGGAGTAGGGTCCCAAGAGACCCAGTACTTC. The chain uses TRBV29-1 and TRBJ2-5; no definite D call. The CDR3 loop spans 14 amino acids. Trimming stripped 4 bases from V and 1 base from J, with 13 bases between. The germline CDR1 and CDR2 sequences are SQVTM and ANQGSEA.

This clonotype was observed a handful of times. V is TRBV20-1 and J is TRBJ2-5; 12 bases line up with TRBD2. CDR1 and CDR2 (germline): DFQATT, SNEGSKA (reference sequence). Trimming removed 4 bases from V and 5 bases from J; junction bases left unmatched: 8. CDR3 size: 15 residues. This chain's CDR3 is CSATMTSGSWETQYF. The CDR3 DNA is TGCAGTGCTACCATGACTAGCGGGAGTTGGGAGACCCAGTACTTC.

The chain recombines TRBV7-8 with TRBJ2-5, with 8 nucleotides matching TRBD2. The germline gives CDR1 SGHVS, CDR2 FQNEAQ. The J segment lost 4 bases and the V segment lost 5 bases, leaving 9 bases of the junction unmatched. This CDR3 has 15 amino acids. This CDR3 is CASSRWSGSTETQYF. CDR3 coding DNA: TGTGCCAGCAGCCGATGGAGCGGGAGTACAGAGACCCAGTACTTC.

The count of this clonotype is one. The chain carries TRBV21-1 and TRBJ2-3; the DNA was not compared with TRBD2, the D call given in the table. TRBV21-1 has pseudogene status. This CDR3 is 18 amino acids long. Written as DNA, the CDR3 is TGTGCCAGCAGCAAGCGACTAGCGGGGACCCGCGGGGTAGATACGCAGTATTTT. Encoded protein: CASSKRLAGTRGVDTQYF.

The V gene is TRBV3-1, the J gene TRBJ2-5; no clear D. CDR3 length: 12 amino acids. Germline-derived CDR1 and CDR2 are LGHDT and YNNKEL (reference sequence). The ends were cut back, 1 base at V and 5 bases at J, with 5 bases in the middle. DNA of the CDR3: TGTGCCAGCAGCCAAGTAACGGAGACCCAGTACTTC. Translating gives CASSQVTETQYF.

The chain couples TRBV7-2 to TRBJ2-7, with TRBD1 identical over 7 bases. With V trimmed by 6 bases and J by 5 bases, 10 bases remained unmatched. Looked up from germline, CDR1 is SGHTA and CDR2 is FQGNSA. The CDR3 sequence is 14 residues long. CDR3 region: CASSFTTGSHEQYF. CDR3 nucleotide sequence: TGTGCCAGCAGTTTCACGACAGGGTCCCACGAGCAGTACTTC.

The V gene is TRBV5-1, the J gene TRBJ2-1, with TRBD2 as a possible D gene (6 bases). V was pared by 5 bases and J by 5 bases, with 20 bases between. The CDR3 is 16 amino acids. Looked up from germline, CDR1 is SGHRS and CDR2 is YFSETQ. CDR3 coding DNA: TGCGCCAGCAGATTGAGACTAGTTCCCGGAGACAATGAGCAGTTCTTC. Protein: CASRLRLVPGDNEQFF.

V usage is TRBV6-5 and J usage is TRBJ2-5; TRBD1 matches 7 bases. The V gene's germline CDR1 is MNHEY and CDR2 SVGAGI. The CDR3 extends over 15 amino acids. The trim removed 6 bases at V and 5 bases at J, leaving 12 bases unmatched. CDR3: CASRSLQGSRETQYF. In DNA form, the CDR3 reads TGTGCCAGCAGAAGCCTACAGGGGAGTCGGGAGACCCAGTACTTC.

Ten or more counts support this clonotype. V and J are TRBV5-1 and TRBJ2-2, with 7 bases identical to TRBD1. The CDR3 covers 15 residues. J was trimmed by 1 base and V by 5 bases; bases with no gene match: 5. Germline CDR1 is SGHRS and CDR2 is YFSETQ. This chain's CDR3 is CASSSRDRNTGELFF. CDR3 coding DNA: TGCGCCAGCAGTTCCCGGGACAGGAACACCGGGGAGCTGTTTTTT.

The chain has TRBV20-1 and TRBJ1-5; no firm D call. The germline CDR1 and CDR2 sequences are DFQATT and SNEGSKA (reference sequence). V shed 6 bases and J shed 9 bases, with 15 bases lying between them. The CDR3 covers 12 residues. CDR3 DNA: TGCAGTGCCAAGGAGGGCGCGGGGCCCCAGCATTTT. Protein sequence: CSAKEGAGPQHF.

There are a few counts of this clonotype. The chain carries TRBV5-1 and TRBJ2-3; D not certain. Germline assignment: CDR1 SGHRS and CDR2 YFSETQ. The CDR3 extends over 13 amino acids. Trimming took off 0 bases at V and 6 bases at J, with 8 bases between the two ends. The CDR3 DNA reads TGCGCCAGCAGCTTGGAAGCTGGTGATACGCAGTATTTT. Translating gives CASSLEAGDTQYF.

This clonotype has only a few counts. J is TRBJ2-7 and V is TRBV25-1; 11 bases line up with TRBD2. The germline V gene has CDR1 MGHDK and CDR2 SYGVNS. This CDR3 is built from 15 residues. V was clipped by 2 bases and J by 7 bases; unmatched bases: 7. CDR3 amino acids: CASSEVAGGPGEQYF. The CDR3 region has the DNA TGTGCCAGCAGTGAAGTAGCGGGAGGGCCAGGGGAGCAGTACTTC.

This clonotype was seen only a few times. The V call is TRBV24-1, the J call TRBJ2-7; 8 positions match TRBD2. V was clipped by 5 bases and J by 4 bases; unmatched bases: 6. Germline loops: CDR1 KGHDR, CDR2 SFDVKD. The CDR3 is 14 amino acids. CDR3 protein: CATSGSSGGYEQYF. CDR3 nucleotides: TGTGCCACCAGTGGTTCCAGCGGGGGTTACGAGCAGTACTTC.

The chain uses TRBV19 and TRBJ1-3; D is undetermined. Trimming took off 7 bases at V and 0 bases at J, with 4 bases between the two ends. CDR3 length equals 12 residues. Looked up from germline, CDR1 is LNHDA and CDR2 is SQIVND (reference sequence). The CDR3 sequence is CASTTSGNTIYF. The CDR3 DNA is TGTGCCAGTACTACCTCTGGAAACACCATATATTTT.

This clonotype appeared a few times. V is TRBV18 and J is TRBJ2-7; TRBD1 aligns across 8 bases. V gave up 5 bases and J gave up 5 bases; unmatched junction bases: 8. Germline values: CDR1 KGHSH, CDR2 LQKENI. The CDR3 contains 14 residues. CDR3 DNA sequence: TGTGCCAGCTCATCTCTGACAGGGGAAGACGAGCAGTACTTC. Its translation: CASSSLTGEDEQYF.

The V and J genes are TRBV29-1 and TRBJ2-1; TRBD2 is a possible D gene (5 bases). Per germline, CDR1 SQVTM and CDR2 ANQGSEA. This CDR3 is built from 14 residues. V was trimmed by 5 bases and J by 0 bases, leaving 11 bases between them. The CDR3 loop reads CSVLARSSYNEQFF. The CDR3 DNA reads TGCAGCGTTTTAGCGAGGAGCTCCTACAATGAGCAGTTCTTC.

This chain connects TRBV5-5 to TRBJ1-5; TRBD1 matches at 8 bases. CDR1 is SGHKS, CDR2 YYEKEE, per germline (reference sequence). The junction had 6 bases not matched to a gene; V was cut back by 6 bases and J by 4 bases. The CDR3 runs 14 residues. CDR3 sequence (DNA): TGTGCCAGCACGGATAGACAGGGGAATCAGCCCCAGCATTTT. The encoded protein is CASTDRQGNQPQHF.